Shown below are 19 T cell receptor beta chains from a single sample sequenced in a study of blood T cell repertoires in COVID-19. Measured with immunoSEQ multiplex PCR; TCRdb has only the in-frame clones, and not every one. The sample yields 250,000 to 350,000 clones, roughly 90% seen once. Sample: peripheral blood. Receptors were obtained from a woman in her twenties or thirties with COVID-19, enrolled during active disease.

The V gene is TRBV18, the J gene TRBJ2-1; TRBD2 might be the D (5 bases). Trimming removed 3 bases from V and 0 bases from J, with 12 bases in between. CDR3 length equals 16 residues. Germline CDR1 KGHSH, CDR2 LQKENI. Written as DNA, the CDR3 is TGTGCCAGCTCACCTCTGCGGCGGGCCTCCTACAATGAGCAGTTCTTC. It encodes CASSPLRRASYNEQFF.

V and J are TRBV27 and TRBJ2-3; D unresolved. This CDR3 spans 14 amino acids. V gave up 0 bases and J gave up 4 bases, with 8 bases separating them. Germline V gene data show CDR1 as MNHEY and CDR2 as SMNVEV (reference sequence). Here the CDR3 reads CASSLSGGADTQYF. The DNA for the CDR3 is TGTGCCAGCAGTTTATCGGGTGGAGCAGATACGCAGTATTTT.

This clone was seen just once. The rearrangement links TRBV3-1 (or the pseudogene TRBV3-2) to TRBJ2-5; 10 bases align to TRBD2. Germline CDR1 is LGHDT and CDR2 is YNNKEL (reference sequence). The CDR3 consists of 17 residues. V lost 1 base and J lost 5; bases outside the gene matches: 10. The CDR3 coding sequence is TGTGCCAGCAGCCAAGGAGCGGGAGGGCCTTTTCAGGAGACCCAGTACTTC. Protein product: CASSQGAGGPFQETQYF.

The V gene is TRBV29-1, the J gene TRBJ2-7, with D perhaps matching TRBD2 (6 bases). Per the germline V gene, CDR1 is SQVTM and CDR2 is ANQGSEA. Trimming removed 5 bases at V and 4 bases at J, with 18 bases between. This CDR3 contains 14 residues. This CDR3 reads CSVFIPGLLYEQYF. The CDR3 bases are TGCAGCGTTTTTATCCCGGGACTGCTTTACGAGCAGTACTTC.

The CDR3 region is CASSLQGDNEQFF. CDR3 nucleotides: TGTGCCAGCTCCCTCCAGGGGGACAATGAGCAGTTCTTC. The gene calls are TRBV6-5 and TRBJ2-1; 7 bases agree with TRBD1. V lost 8 bases and J lost 5; bases outside the gene matches: 6. The germline V gene has CDR1 MNHEY and CDR2 SVGAGI. The CDR3 totals 13 residues.

The J gene is TRBJ2-7, the V gene TRBV28, with a tentative D call TRBD2 (5 bases). CDR1 and CDR2 from the germline V gene are MDHEN and SYDVKM. The CDR3 runs to 13 residues. V was cut by 8 bases and J by 3 bases, with 14 bases left in between. The CDR3 DNA is TGTGCCAGCGACGAGGGCCCCCTCTACGAGCAGTACTTC. It specifies CASDEGPLYEQYF. Supplemented by reference TRBV28 and TRBJ2-7, the full variable domain reads DVKVTQSSRYLVKRTGEKVFLECVQDMDHENMFWYRQDPGLGLRLIYFSYDVKMKEKGDIPEGYSVSREKKERFSLILESASTNQTSMYLCASDEGPLYEQYFGPGTRLTVT.

This chain uses TRBV11-2 with TRBJ2-1, with D perhaps TRBD2 (6 bases). The CDR3 is made up of 14 amino acids. The germline V gene encodes CDR1 SGHAT and CDR2 FQNNGV. Deletions cut 0 bases from V and 10 bases from J, with 13 bases between. Written as DNA, the CDR3 is TGTGCCAGCAGCTTAGATTTGCCCGGAGGGGAGCAGTTCTTC. Its protein product is CASSLDLPGGEQFF.

The chain employs TRBV5-1 and TRBJ1-1; D not certain. This CDR3 is 15 amino acids long. Deletions cut 1 base from V and 6 bases from J, with 16 bases between. Germline V CDR1 and CDR2: SGHRS, YFSETQ. The CDR3 reads CASSLSTRGGAEAFF. The CDR3 DNA follows: TGCGCCAGCAGCTTGTCAACCCGGGGTGGCGCTGAAGCTTTCTTT. Full variable domain (rest looked up from reference TRBV5-1 and TRBJ1-1): KAGVTQTPRYLIKTRGQQVTLSCSPISGHRSVSWYQQTPGQGLQFLFEYFSETQRNKGNFPGRFSGRQFSNSRSEMNVSTLELGDSALYLCASSLSTRGGAEAFFGQGTRLTVV.

This clone appeared a single time. V gene TRBV3-1 (or the pseudogene TRBV3-2) combines with J gene TRBJ2-7; the match to TRBD2 covers 14 bases. The CDR3 length is 16 residues. Germline CDR1 LGHDT, CDR2 YNNKEL (reference sequence). V lost 2 bases and J lost 6; bases outside the gene matches: 6. The CDR3: CASSQPGLAGAFEQYF. CDR3 sequence (DNA): TGTGCCAGCAGCCAACCGGGACTAGCGGGAGCTTTCGAGCAGTACTTC.

The rearrangement uses TRBV18 and TRBJ2-2, with D unresolved. Germline CDR1 is KGHSH and CDR2 is LQKENI. The CDR3 extends over 14 amino acids. Trimming stripped 5 bases from V and 5 bases from J, with 12 bases between. CDR3 nucleotide sequence: TGTGCCAGCTCAGAACGTAGTGGTACCGGGGAGCTGTTTTTT. Its translation: CASSERSGTGELFF.

The rearrangement joins TRBV9 to TRBJ2-6; 8 positions match TRBD1. CDR1 and CDR2 from the germline V gene are SGDLS and YYNGEE. V gave up 0 bases and J gave up 3 bases; unmatched junction bases: 5. The CDR3 is made up of 17 amino acids. The CDR3 loop reads CASSVDGQGVGANVLTF. The CDR3 coding sequence is TGTGCCAGCAGCGTAGACGGACAGGGTGTTGGGGCCAACGTCCTGACTTTC.

The V and J genes are TRBV21-1 and TRBJ2-1; TRBD2 reflects the table's D call only, with no check against the DNA. TRBV21-1 is described as a pseudogene. CDR3 length: 19 amino acids. The CDR3 loop is CASSSPGLAPGKTYNEQFF. The CDR3 DNA sequence: TGTGCCAGCAGCAGCCCGGGACTAGCGCCAGGCAAGACCTACAATGAGCAGTTCTTC.

The chain is built from TRBV7-9 and TRBJ2-5; the match to TRBD1 covers 8 bases. The germline V gene encodes CDR1 SEHNR and CDR2 FQNEAQ (reference sequence). The CDR3 runs to 15 residues. J gave up 3 bases and V 3 bases, and 6 bases lay outside the gene matches. The CDR3 protein is CASSLGQVLEETQYF. The CDR3 DNA sequence: TGTGCCAGCAGCTTGGGACAGGTCCTAGAAGAGACCCAGTACTTC.

V gene TRBV19 combines with J gene TRBJ2-1; tentatively, D is TRBD2 (6 bases). Trimming removed 1 base from V and 4 bases from J, with 14 bases in between. The CDR3 extends over 16 amino acids. Germline-derived CDR1 and CDR2 are LNHDA and SQIVND (reference sequence). The CDR3 coding sequence is TGTGCCAGTAGTATAGCTCCCGCGGGGATGTACAATGAGCAGTTCTTC. It specifies CASSIAPAGMYNEQFF.

About this clone: Other nucleotide sequences in the sample specify the same CDR3. The chain couples TRBV30 to TRBJ1-5, with a tentative D call TRBD1 (6 bases). The length of the CDR3 is 13 residues. Trimming shortened V by 0 bases and J by 5 bases, and 8 bases separated the two germline ends. Germline V gene lookup returns CDR1 GTSNPN and CDR2 SVGIG (reference sequence). The CDR3 loop is CAWSVSGDQPQHF. DNA for the CDR3: TGTGCCTGGAGTGTTTCAGGGGATCAGCCCCAGCATTTT. Complete variable domain (other parts from reference TRBV30 and TRBJ1-5): SQTIHQWPATLVQPVGSPLSLECTVEGTSNPNLYWYRQAAGRGLQLLFYSVGIGQISSEVPQNLSASRPQDRQFILSSKKLLLSDSGFYLCAWSVSGDQPQHFGDGTRLSIL.

This sequence joins TRBV6-5 and TRBJ1-5, with a possible D match to TRBD1 (6 bases). CDR1 MNHEY and CDR2 SVGAGI come from the germline V gene. The CDR3 runs 12 residues. The V end was cut by 6 bases, the J end by 6 bases, with 9 bases between. The CDR3 DNA follows: TGTGCCAGCAGCCCACAGGGTCAGCCCCAGCATTTT. Its protein product is CASSPQGQPQHF.

The V gene is TRBV5-1, the J gene TRBJ1-1; TRBD1 agrees at 8 bases. Looked up from germline, CDR1 is SGHRS and CDR2 is YFSETQ. This CDR3 region has 15 residues. Trimming removed 0 bases from V and 2 bases from J; junction bases left unmatched: 3. The CDR3 reads CASSLEDRVNTEAFF. CDR3 DNA sequence: TGCGCCAGCAGCTTGGAGGACAGGGTTAACACTGAAGCTTTCTTT. Supplemented by reference TRBV5-1 and TRBJ1-1, the full variable domain reads KAGVTQTPRYLIKTRGQQVTLSCSPISGHRSVSWYQQTPGQGLQFLFEYFSETQRNKGNFPGRFSGRQFSNSRSEMNVSTLELGDSALYLCASSLEDRVNTEAFFGQGTRLTVV.

This clone was counted once. The V call is TRBV5-1, the J call TRBJ1-1; perhaps TRBD1 as D (6 bases). Deletions cut 0 bases from V and 6 bases from J, with 18 bases between. CDR1 is SGHRS and CDR2 is YFSETQ in the germline V gene. This CDR3 contains 16 residues. CDR3 in DNA: TGCGCCAGCAGCTTGGGAGGCGGGGGGCTCTGGTCTGAAGCTTTCTTT. Translation gives CASSLGGGGLWSEAFF.

The chain joins TRBV5-4 to TRBJ2-1; possible D gene TRBD2, 5 bases. Deletions cut 3 bases from V and 0 bases from J, with 10 bases between. The length of the CDR3 is 15 residues. The germline CDR1 and CDR2 sequences are SGHNT and YYREEE (reference sequence). The chain's CDR3 is CASSSRVSSYNEQFF. DNA for the CDR3: TGTGCCAGCAGCTCGCGGGTGAGCTCCTACAATGAGCAGTTCTTC.